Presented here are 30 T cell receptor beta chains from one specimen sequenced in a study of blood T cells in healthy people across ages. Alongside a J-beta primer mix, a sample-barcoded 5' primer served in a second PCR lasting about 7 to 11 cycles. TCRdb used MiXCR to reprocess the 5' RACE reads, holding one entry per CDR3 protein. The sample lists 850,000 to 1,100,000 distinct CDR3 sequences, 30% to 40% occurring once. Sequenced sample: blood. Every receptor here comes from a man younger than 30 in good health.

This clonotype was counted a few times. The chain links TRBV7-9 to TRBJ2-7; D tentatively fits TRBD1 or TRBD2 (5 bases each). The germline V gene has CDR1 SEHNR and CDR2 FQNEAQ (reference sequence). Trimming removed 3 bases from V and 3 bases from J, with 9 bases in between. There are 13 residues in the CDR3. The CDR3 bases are TGTGCCAGCAGCTTCGGGACGTTCTACGAGCAGTACTTC. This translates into CASSFGTFYEQYF.

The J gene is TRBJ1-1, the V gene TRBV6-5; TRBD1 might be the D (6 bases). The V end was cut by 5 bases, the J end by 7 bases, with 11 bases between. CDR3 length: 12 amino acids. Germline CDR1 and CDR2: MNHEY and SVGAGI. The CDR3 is CASSTKGGEAFF. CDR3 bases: TGTGCCAGCAGTACCAAGGGGGGTGAAGCTTTCTTT.

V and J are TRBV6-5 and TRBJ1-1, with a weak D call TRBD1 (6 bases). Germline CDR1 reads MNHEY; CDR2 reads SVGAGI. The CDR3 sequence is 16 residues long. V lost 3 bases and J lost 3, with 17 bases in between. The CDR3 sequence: CASSYLGGREDTEAFF. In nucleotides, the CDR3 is TGTGCCAGCAGTTATCTGGGGGGGCGAGAGGACACTGAAGCTTTCTTT.

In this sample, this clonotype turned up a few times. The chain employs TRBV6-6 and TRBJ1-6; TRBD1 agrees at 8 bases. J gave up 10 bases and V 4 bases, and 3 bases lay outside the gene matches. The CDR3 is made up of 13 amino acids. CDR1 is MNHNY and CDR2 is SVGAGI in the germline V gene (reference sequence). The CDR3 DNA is TGTGCCAGCAGTTTGGACAGGGTATCACCCCTCCACTTT. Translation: CASSLDRVSPLHF.

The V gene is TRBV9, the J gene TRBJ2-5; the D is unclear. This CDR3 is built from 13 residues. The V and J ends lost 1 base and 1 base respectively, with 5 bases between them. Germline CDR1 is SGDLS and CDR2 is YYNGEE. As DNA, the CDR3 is TGTGCCAGCAGCGTAAGAACCCAAGAGACCCAGTACTTC. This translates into CASSVRTQETQYF.

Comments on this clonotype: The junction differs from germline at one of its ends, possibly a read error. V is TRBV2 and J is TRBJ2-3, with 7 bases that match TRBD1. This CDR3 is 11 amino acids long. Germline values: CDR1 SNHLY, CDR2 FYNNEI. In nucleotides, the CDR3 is TGTGCCGGCAGTGCGGACAGGCCGGGGTATTTT. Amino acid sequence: CAGSADRPGYF.

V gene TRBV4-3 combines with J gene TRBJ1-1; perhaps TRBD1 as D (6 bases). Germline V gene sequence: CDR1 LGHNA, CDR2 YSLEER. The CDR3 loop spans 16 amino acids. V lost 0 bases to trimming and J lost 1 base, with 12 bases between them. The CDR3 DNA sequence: TGCGCCAGCAGCCAAGATGGGGGGCGGGGGAACACTGAAGCTTTCTTT. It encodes CASSQDGGRGNTEAFF.

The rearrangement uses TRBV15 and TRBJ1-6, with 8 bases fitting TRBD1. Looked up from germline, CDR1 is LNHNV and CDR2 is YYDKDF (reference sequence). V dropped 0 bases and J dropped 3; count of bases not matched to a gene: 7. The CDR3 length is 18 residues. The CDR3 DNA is TGTGCCACCAGCAGAGATCCGACAGGGACAGGCTATAATTCACCCCTCCACTTT. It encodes CATSRDPTGTGYNSPLHF.

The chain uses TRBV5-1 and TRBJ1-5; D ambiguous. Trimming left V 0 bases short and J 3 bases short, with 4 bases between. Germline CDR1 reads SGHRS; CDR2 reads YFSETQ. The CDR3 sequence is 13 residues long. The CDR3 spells CASSLDANQPQHF. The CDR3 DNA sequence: TGCGCCAGCAGCTTGGATGCCAATCAGCCCCAGCATTTT.

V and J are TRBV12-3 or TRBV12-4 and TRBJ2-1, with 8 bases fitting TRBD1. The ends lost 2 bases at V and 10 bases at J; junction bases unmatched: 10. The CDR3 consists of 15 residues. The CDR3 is CASSLSPGQVAEQFF. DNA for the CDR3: TGTGCCAGCAGTTTATCCCCGGGACAGGTGGCGGAGCAGTTCTTC.

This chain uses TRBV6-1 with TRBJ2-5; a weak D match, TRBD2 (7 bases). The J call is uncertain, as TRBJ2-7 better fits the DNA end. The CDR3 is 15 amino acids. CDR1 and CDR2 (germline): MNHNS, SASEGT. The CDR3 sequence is CASSEDRGGAGEQYF. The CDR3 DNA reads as TGTGCCAGCAGTGAAGATAGGGGGGGGGCCGGCGAGCAGTACTTC.

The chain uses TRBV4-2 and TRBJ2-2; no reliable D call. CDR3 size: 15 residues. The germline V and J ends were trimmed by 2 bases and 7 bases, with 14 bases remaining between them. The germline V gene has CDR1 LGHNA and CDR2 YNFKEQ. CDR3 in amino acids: CASSQNSRKIGELFF. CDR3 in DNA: TGTGCCAGCAGCCAAAACAGTCGGAAAATCGGGGAGCTGTTTTTT.

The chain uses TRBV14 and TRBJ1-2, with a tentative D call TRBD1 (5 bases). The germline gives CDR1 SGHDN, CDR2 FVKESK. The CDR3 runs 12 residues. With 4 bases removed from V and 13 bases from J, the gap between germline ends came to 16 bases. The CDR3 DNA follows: TGTGCCAGCAGCCGAGGGCAGGGATATGCCACCTTC. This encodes CASSRGQGYATF.

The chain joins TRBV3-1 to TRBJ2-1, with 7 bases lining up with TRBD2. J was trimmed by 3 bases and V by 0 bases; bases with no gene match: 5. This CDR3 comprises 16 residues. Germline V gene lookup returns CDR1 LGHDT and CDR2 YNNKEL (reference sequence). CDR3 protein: CASSQDSPSGYNEQFF. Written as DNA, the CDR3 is TGTGCCAGCAGCCAAGATAGCCCTAGCGGCTACAATGAGCAGTTCTTC.

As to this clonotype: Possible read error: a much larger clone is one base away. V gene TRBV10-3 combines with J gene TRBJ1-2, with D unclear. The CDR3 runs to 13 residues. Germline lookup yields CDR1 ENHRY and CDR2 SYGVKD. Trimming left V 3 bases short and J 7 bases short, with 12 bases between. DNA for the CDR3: TGTGCCATCAGTGATTTGGCATCGACTGGCTACACCTTC. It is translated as CAISDLASTGYTF.

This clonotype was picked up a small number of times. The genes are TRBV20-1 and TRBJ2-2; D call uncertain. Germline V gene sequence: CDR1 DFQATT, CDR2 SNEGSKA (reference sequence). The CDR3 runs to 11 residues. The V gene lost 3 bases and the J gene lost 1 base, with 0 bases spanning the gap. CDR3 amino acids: CSARNTGELFF. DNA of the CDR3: TGCAGTGCTAGGAACACCGGGGAGCTGTTTTTT.

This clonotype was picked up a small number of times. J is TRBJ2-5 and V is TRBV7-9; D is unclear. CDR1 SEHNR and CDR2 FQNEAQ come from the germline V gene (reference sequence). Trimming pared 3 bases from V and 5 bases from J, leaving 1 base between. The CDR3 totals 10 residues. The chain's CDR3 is CASSFETQYF. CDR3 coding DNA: TGTGCCAGCAGCTTTGAGACCCAGTACTTC.

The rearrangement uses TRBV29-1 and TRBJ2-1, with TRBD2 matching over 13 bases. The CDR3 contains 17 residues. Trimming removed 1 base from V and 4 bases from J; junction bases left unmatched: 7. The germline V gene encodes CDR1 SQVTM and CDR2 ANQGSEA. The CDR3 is CSVEGLAGGREYNEQFF. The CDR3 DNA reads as TGCAGCGTTGAAGGACTAGCGGGGGGCCGAGAGTACAATGAGCAGTTCTTC.

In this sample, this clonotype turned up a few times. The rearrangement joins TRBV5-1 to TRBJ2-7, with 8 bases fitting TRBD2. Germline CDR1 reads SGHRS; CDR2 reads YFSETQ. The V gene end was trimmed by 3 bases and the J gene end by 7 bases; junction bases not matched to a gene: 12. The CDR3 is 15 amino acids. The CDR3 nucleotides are TGCGCCAGCAGCTCAAGGACTAGCCCCCAGACTGAGCAGTACTTC. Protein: CASSSRTSPQTEQYF.

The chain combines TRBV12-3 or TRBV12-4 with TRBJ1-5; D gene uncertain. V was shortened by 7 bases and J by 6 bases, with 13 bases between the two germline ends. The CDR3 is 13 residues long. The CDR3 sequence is CASIERVGQPQHF. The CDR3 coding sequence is TGTGCCAGCATTGAGAGGGTAGGTCAGCCCCAGCATTTT.

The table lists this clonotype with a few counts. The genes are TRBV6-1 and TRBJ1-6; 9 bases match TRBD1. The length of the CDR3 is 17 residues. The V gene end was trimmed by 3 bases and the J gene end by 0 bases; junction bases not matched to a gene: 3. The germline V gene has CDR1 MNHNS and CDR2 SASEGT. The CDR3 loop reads CASSEGQGRSYNSPLHF. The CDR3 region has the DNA TGTGCCAGCAGTGAGGGACAGGGTCGCTCCTATAATTCACCCCTCCACTTT.

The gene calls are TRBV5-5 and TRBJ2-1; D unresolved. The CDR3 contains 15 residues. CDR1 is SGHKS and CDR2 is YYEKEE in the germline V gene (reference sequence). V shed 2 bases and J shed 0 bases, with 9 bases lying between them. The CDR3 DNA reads TGTGCCAGCAGCTTAAGGGTCCTCTCCTACAATGAGCAGTTCTTC. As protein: CASSLRVLSYNEQFF.

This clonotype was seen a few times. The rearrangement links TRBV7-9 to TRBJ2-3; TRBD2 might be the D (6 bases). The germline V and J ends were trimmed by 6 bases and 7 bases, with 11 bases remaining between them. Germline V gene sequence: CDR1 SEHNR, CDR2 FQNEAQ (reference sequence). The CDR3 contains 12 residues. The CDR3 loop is CASREGGNTQYF. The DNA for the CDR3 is TGTGCCAGCAGAGAGGGCGGGAATACGCAGTATTTT. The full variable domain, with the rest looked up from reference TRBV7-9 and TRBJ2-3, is DTGVSQNPRHKITKRGQNVTFRCDPISEHNRLYWYRQTLGQGPEFLTYFQNEAQLEKSRLLSDRFSAERPKGSFSTLEIQRTEQGDSAMYLCASREGGNTQYFGPGTRLTVL.

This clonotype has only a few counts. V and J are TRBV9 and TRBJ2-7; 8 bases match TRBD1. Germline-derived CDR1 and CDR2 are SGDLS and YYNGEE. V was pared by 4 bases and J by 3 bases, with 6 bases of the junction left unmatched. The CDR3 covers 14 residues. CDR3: CASSPRDRNYEQYF. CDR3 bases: TGTGCCAGCAGCCCGCGGGACAGGAACTACGAGCAGTACTTC.

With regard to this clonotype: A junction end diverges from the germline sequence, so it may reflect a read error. This chain's CDR3 is CAASRDPEHNEQFF. Written as DNA, the CDR3 is TGTGCCGCCAGCAGAGATCCAGAACACAATGAGCAGTTCTTC. The chain is built from TRBV15 and TRBJ2-1; D unclear. The CDR3 consists of 14 residues. CDR1 LNHNV and CDR2 YYDKDF come from the germline V gene (reference sequence).

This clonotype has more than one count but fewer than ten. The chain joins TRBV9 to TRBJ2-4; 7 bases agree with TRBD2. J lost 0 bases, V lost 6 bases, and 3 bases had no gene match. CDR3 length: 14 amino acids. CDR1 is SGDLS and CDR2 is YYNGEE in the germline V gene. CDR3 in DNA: TGTGCCAGCAATGGGGGGGTAGCCAAAAACATTCAGTACTTC. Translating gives CASNGGVAKNIQYF.

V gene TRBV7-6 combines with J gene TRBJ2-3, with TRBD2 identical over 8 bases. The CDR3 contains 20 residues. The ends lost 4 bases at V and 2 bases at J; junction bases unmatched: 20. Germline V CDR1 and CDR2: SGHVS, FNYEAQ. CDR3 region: CASSSRPGLVGDPFTDTQYF. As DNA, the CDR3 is TGTGCCAGCAGCTCGCGACCGGGACTAGTGGGGGATCCCTTCACAGATACGCAGTATTTT.

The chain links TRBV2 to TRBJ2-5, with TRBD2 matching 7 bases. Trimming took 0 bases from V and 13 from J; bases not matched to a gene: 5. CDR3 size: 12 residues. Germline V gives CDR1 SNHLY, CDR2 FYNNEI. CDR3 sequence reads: CASSEAVGGRYF. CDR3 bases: TGTGCCAGCAGTGAAGCTGTCGGCGGGAGGTACTTC.

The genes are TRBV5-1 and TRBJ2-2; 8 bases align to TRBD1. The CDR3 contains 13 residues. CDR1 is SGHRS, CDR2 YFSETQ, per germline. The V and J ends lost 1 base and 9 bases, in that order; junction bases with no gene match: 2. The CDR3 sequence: CASSLRTGRELFF. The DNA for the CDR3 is TGCGCCAGCAGCTTGAGGACAGGGCGGGAGCTGTTTTTT.

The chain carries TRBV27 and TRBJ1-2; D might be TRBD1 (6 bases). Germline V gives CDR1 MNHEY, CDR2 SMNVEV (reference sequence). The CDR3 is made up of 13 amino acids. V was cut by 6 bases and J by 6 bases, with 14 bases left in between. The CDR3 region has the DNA TGTGCCAGCAGCCCCGTGGGGGGCCATGGCTACACCTTC. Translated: CASSPVGGHGYTF.